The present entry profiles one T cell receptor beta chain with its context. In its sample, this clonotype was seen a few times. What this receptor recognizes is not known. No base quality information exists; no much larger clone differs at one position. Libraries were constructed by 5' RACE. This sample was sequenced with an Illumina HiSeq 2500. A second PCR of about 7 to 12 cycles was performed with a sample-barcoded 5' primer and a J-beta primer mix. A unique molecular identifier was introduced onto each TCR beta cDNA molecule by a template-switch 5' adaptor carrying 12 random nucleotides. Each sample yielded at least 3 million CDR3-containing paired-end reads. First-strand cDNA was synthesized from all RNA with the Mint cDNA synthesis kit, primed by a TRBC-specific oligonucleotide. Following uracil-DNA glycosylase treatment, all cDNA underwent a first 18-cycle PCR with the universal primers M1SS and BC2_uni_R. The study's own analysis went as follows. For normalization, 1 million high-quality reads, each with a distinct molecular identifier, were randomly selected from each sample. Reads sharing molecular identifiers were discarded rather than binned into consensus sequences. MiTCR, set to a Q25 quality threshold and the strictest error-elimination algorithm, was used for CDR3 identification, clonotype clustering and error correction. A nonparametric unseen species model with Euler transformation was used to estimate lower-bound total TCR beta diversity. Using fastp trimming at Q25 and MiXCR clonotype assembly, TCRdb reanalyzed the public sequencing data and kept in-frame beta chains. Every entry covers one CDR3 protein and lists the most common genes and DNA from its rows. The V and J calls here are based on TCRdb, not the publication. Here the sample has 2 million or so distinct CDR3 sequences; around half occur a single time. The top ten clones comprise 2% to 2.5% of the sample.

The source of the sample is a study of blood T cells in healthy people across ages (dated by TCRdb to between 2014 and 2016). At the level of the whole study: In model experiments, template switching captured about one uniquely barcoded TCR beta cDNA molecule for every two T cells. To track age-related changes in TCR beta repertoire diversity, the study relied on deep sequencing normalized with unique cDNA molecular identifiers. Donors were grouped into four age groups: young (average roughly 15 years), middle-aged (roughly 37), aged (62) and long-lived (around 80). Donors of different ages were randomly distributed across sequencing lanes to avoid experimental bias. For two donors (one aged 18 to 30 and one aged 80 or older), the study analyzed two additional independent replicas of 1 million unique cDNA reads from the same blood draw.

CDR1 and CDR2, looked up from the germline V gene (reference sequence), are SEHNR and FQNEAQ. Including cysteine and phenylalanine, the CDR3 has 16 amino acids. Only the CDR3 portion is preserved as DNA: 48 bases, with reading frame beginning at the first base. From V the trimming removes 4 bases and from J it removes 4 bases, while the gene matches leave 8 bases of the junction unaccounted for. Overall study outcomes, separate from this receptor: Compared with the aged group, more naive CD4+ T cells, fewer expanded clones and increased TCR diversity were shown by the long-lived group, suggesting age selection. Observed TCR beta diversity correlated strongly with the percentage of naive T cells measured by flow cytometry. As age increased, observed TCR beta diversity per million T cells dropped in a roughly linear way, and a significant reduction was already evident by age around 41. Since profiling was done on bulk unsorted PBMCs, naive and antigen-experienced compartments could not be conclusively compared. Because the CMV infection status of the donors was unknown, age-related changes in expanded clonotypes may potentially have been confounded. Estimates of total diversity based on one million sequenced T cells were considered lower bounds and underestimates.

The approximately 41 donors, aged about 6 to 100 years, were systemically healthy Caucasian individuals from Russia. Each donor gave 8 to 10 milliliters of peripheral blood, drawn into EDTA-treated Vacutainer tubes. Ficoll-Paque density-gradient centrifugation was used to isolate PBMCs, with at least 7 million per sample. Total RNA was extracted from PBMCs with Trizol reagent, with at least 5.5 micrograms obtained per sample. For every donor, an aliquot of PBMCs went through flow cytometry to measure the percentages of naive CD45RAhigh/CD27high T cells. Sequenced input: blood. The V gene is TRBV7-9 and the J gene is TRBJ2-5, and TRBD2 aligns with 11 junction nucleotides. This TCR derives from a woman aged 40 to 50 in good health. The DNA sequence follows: TGTGCCAGCAGCTCCTTAGCGGGGGGGCCTGGAGAGACCCAGTACTTC. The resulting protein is CASSSLAGGPGETQYF.